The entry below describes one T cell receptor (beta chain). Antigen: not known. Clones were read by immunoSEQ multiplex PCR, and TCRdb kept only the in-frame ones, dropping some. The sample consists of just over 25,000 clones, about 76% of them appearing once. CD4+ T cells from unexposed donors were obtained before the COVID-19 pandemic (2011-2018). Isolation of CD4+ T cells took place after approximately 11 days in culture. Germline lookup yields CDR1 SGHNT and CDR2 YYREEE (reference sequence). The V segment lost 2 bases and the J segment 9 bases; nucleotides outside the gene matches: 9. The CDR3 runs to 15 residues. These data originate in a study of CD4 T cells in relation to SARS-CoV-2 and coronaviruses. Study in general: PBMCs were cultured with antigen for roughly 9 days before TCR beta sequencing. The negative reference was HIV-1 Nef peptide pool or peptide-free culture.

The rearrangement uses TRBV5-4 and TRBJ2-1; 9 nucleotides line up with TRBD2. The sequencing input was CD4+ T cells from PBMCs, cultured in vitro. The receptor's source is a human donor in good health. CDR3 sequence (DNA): TGTGCCAGCAGCTTTAACATAGCGGGAGTGGGTGAGCAGTTCTTC. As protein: CASSFNIAGVGEQFF.